Presented here are 24 T cell receptor beta chains from one specimen sequenced in a study of T cell changes during pregnancy in multiple sclerosis. Assay used: immunoSEQ multiplex PCR; TCRdb lists only in-frame clones, some missing. The table records 40,000 to 55,000 clones, around 90% of them present only once. This material consisted of CD4+ T cells from peripheral blood mononuclear cells, taken after pregnancy. The receptors were sampled from a female donor in good health, enrolled as a control in a pregnancy study.

The chain joins TRBV7-2 to TRBJ2-1; 14 bases are shared with TRBD2. The germline V gene encodes CDR1 SGHTA and CDR2 FQGNSA. The V gene end was trimmed by 4 bases and the J gene end by 4 bases; junction bases not matched to a gene: 6. This CDR3 has 17 amino acids. The CDR3 here is CASSSGLAGASYNEQFF. The CDR3, as DNA: TGTGCCAGCAGCTCGGGACTAGCGGGAGCTAGTTACAATGAGCAGTTCTTC.

The CDR3 spells CSVVTSGVFTDTQYF. DNA of the CDR3: TGCAGCGTTGTGACTAGCGGGGTCTTCACAGATACGCAGTATTTT. V is TRBV29-1 and J is TRBJ2-3; the match to TRBD2 covers 11 bases. Unmatched junction bases numbered 5, after V lost 4 bases and J lost 2 bases. Germline V gene sequence: CDR1 SQVTM, CDR2 ANQGSEA. This CDR3 has 15 residues.

This clone was counted once. The V call is TRBV10-1, the J call TRBJ2-7; 11 bases line up with TRBD2. The CDR3 sequence is 14 residues long. The V gene end was trimmed by 6 bases and the J gene end by 1 base; junction bases not matched to a gene: 2. Germline V gives CDR1 WNHNN, CDR2 SYGVQD (reference sequence). Here the CDR3 DNA reads TGCGCCAGCAGATGGACTAGCGGGTCCTACGAGCAGTACTTC. Translating it yields CASRWTSGSYEQYF.

The J gene is TRBJ2-7, the V gene TRBV5-1, with D maybe TRBD1 (5 bases). This CDR3 has 13 residues. Germline V gives CDR1 SGHRS, CDR2 YFSETQ. Trimming cost V 2 bases and J 6 bases, with 12 bases left between them. CDR3 region: CASSLDMQGEQYF. The CDR3 DNA reads as TGCGCCAGCAGCTTAGACATGCAGGGCGAGCAGTACTTC.

This chain connects TRBV2 to TRBJ1-1; D may be TRBD1 (6 bases). CDR1 and CDR2 from the germline V gene are SNHLY and FYNNEI. V gave up 3 bases and J gave up 3 bases, with 11 bases separating them. There are 14 residues in the CDR3. The CDR3 spells CASSDGQWHTEAFF. The CDR3, as DNA: TGTGCCAGCAGTGACGGACAGTGGCACACTGAAGCTTTCTTT. Looking up the rest from reference TRBV2 and TRBJ1-1 gives the full variable domain: EPEVTQTPSHQVTQMGQEVILRCVPISNHLYFYWYRQILGQKVEFLVSFYNNEISEKSEIFDDQFSVERPDGSNFTLKIRSTKLEDSAMYFCASSDGQWHTEAFFGQGTRLTVV.

The V call is TRBV28, the J call TRBJ2-7; TRBD2 matches 10 bases. This CDR3 has 15 amino acids. The V gene's germline CDR1 is MDHEN and CDR2 SYDVKM. With V trimmed by 6 bases and J by 4 bases, 9 bases remained unmatched. The CDR3 is CASRRRGTSVYEQYF. The CDR3 nucleotides read TGTGCCAGCAGAAGAAGGGGGACTAGCGTGTACGAGCAGTACTTC.

As to this clone: Without the conserved terminal phenylalanine or tryptophan, this CDR3 likely stems from a read error. The V call is TRBV30, the J call TRBJ2-7; D gene uncertain. Per the germline V gene, CDR1 is GTSNPN and CDR2 is SVGIG (reference sequence). Trimming took off 1 base at V and 3 bases at J, with 4 bases between the two ends. The CDR3 extends over 11 amino acids. This CDR3 is CAWSADYEQYL. CDR3 DNA sequence: TGTGCCTGGAGTGCCGACTACGAGCAGTACCTC.

V usage is TRBV28 and J usage is TRBJ1-2; 7 bases map to TRBD1. Per germline, CDR1 MDHEN and CDR2 SYDVKM. V was pared by 10 bases and J by 8 bases, with 10 bases of the junction left unmatched. The CDR3 sequence is 12 residues long. CDR3 coding DNA: TGTGCCACCAAGACAGGGACGTGGGGCTACACCTTC. Translated, it gives CATKTGTWGYTF.

The chain employs TRBV5-8 and TRBJ2-7, with 10 bases lining up with TRBD1. Unmatched junction bases numbered 5, after V lost 3 bases and J lost 5 bases. The CDR3 is 14 amino acids. In germline, CDR1 is SGHTS, CDR2 YDEGEE. The CDR3 here is CASSSGQGLHEQYF. The DNA of the CDR3 is TGTGCCAGCAGCTCGGGACAGGGGCTCCACGAGCAGTACTTC.

This chain uses TRBV16 with TRBJ2-5; D might be TRBD2 (5 bases). The CDR3 extends over 12 amino acids. Germline lookup yields CDR1 KGHSY and CDR2 FQNENV. Trimming took off 3 bases at V and 5 bases at J, with 7 bases between the two ends. The CDR3 DNA follows: TGTGCCAGCAGCCAGACGGGGGAGACCCAGTACTTC. Protein: CASSQTGETQYF. The full variable domain, its missing parts supplied by reference TRBV16 and TRBJ2-5, is GEEVAQTPKHLVRGEGQKAKLYCAPIKGHSYVFWYQQVLKNEFKFLISFQNENVFDETGMPKERFSAKCLPNSPCSLEIQATKLEDSAVYFCASSQTGETQYFGPGTRLLVL.

The J gene is TRBJ1-2, the V gene TRBV6-5; D is ambiguous. The CDR3 loop spans 12 amino acids. V lost 2 bases to trimming and J lost 7 bases, with 8 bases between them. From germline, CDR1 is MNHEY and CDR2 SVGAGI. CDR3 bases: TGTGCCAGCAGTTACCCCGGCGGTGGCTACACCTTC. Translating it yields CASSYPGGGYTF.

This clone appeared a single time. This chain connects TRBV5-6 to TRBJ1-3; maybe TRBD1 (5 bases). Germline V gene sequence: CDR1 SGHDT, CDR2 YYEEEE. The V gene lost 7 bases and the J gene lost 0 bases, with 11 bases spanning the gap. This CDR3 region has 14 residues. Here the CDR3 reads CASAPTVSGNTIYF. The CDR3 DNA is TGTGCCAGCGCCCCGACAGTCTCTGGAAACACCATATATTTT.

Only one count was recorded for this clone. The V call is TRBV5-3, the J call TRBJ1-3, with 9 bases aligning to TRBD1. TRBV5-3 is an open reading frame, and its role is uncertain. This CDR3 region has 18 residues. V shed 3 bases, J shed 0 bases, and the junction held 10 bases outside the gene matches. The CDR3 loop is CARSWTGALPFSGNTIYF. CDR3 in DNA: TGTGCCAGAAGCTGGACAGGGGCTCTCCCATTCTCTGGAAACACCATATATTTT.

This clone was recorded a few times. The chain couples TRBV5-1 to TRBJ2-3, with 7 positions matching TRBD1. This CDR3 spans 14 amino acids. J gave up 4 bases and V 4 bases, and 6 bases lay outside the gene matches. Germline V gives CDR1 SGHRS, CDR2 YFSETQ. The chain's CDR3 is CASSLGQEADTQYF. In DNA, the CDR3 is TGCGCCAGCAGCCTAGGACAGGAAGCAGATACGCAGTATTTT.

The V and J genes are TRBV5-4 and TRBJ1-4, with D unresolved. Germline V gene lookup returns CDR1 SGHNT and CDR2 YYREEE (reference sequence). The ends were cut back, 4 bases at V and 2 bases at J, with 12 bases in the middle. The CDR3 consists of 15 residues. The CDR3 protein is CASSPTPFTNEKLFF. In DNA, the CDR3 is TGTGCCAGCAGCCCTACCCCCTTCACTAATGAAAAACTGTTTTTT. Filled out from reference TRBV5-4 and TRBJ1-4, the complete variable domain reads ETGVTQSPTHLIKTRGQQVTLRCSSQSGHNTVSWYQQALGQGPQFIFQYYREEENGRGNFPPRFSGLQFPNYSSELNVNALELDDSALYLCASSPTPFTNEKLFFGSGTQLSVL.

CDR3: CASSETGSNTGELFF. CDR3 DNA sequence: TGTGCCAGCAGTGAGACAGGCTCAAACACCGGGGAGCTGTTTTTT. This sequence joins TRBV6-4 and TRBJ2-2; D is possibly TRBD1 (6 bases). The CDR3 has 15 amino acids. V lost 3 bases and J 2 bases, leaving 10 bases between the germline ends. Germline V gene sequence: CDR1 MRHNA, CDR2 SNTAGT.

This sequence joins TRBV28 and TRBJ2-7; D is perhaps TRBD1 (5 bases). The germline V gene encodes CDR1 MDHEN and CDR2 SYDVKM. Trimming left V 2 bases short and J 0 bases short, with 8 bases between. CDR3 size: 14 residues. Here the CDR3 DNA reads TGTGCCAGCAGTTTAGGGGCCCCCTCCTACGAGCAGTACTTC. Protein product: CASSLGAPSYEQYF.

The chain combines TRBV6-6 with TRBJ2-2, with 11 nucleotides matching TRBD2. V gave up 2 bases and J gave up 4 bases; unmatched junction bases: 3. Per the germline V gene, CDR1 is MNHNY and CDR2 is SVGAGI (reference sequence). The CDR3 runs 16 residues. DNA of the CDR3: TGTGCCAGCAGTTACGGGACTAGCGGATTCACCGGGGAGCTGTTTTTT. Amino acid sequence: CASSYGTSGFTGELFF.

The rearrangement links TRBV5-4 to TRBJ2-3; D remains unclear. V was shortened by 5 bases and J by 1 base, with 8 bases between the two germline ends. Germline V lookup: CDR1 SGHNT, CDR2 YYREEE (reference sequence). This CDR3 comprises 13 residues. The CDR3 nucleotides are TGTGCCAGCAGTACCGCGGGCACAGATACGCAGTATTTT. It is translated as CASSTAGTDTQYF. The whole variable domain, remainder taken from reference TRBV5-4 and TRBJ2-3, is ETGVTQSPTHLIKTRGQQVTLRCSSQSGHNTVSWYQQALGQGPQFIFQYYREEENGRGNFPPRFSGLQFPNYSSELNVNALELDDSALYLCASSTAGTDTQYFGPGTRLTVL.

The chain joins TRBV25-1 to TRBJ2-5, with D possibly matching TRBD1 (6 bases). Germline V gene sequence: CDR1 MGHDK, CDR2 SYGVNS. This CDR3 is 15 amino acids long. V dropped 6 bases and J dropped 2 bases, with 16 bases sitting between them. The CDR3 bases are TGTGCCAGCAGCGTCGGCGGACAGCCTCAAGAGACCCAGTACTTC. Translating gives CASSVGGQPQETQYF.

The chain couples TRBV7-9 to TRBJ2-5; D uncertain. The CDR3 is made up of 15 amino acids. The ends were cut back, 1 base at V and 1 base at J, with 10 bases in the middle. The V gene's germline CDR1 is SEHNR and CDR2 FQNEAQ (reference sequence). In DNA form, the CDR3 reads TGTGCCAGCAGCTTAGGGGTAGCACCCCAAGAGACCCAGTACTTC. Its translation: CASSLGVAPQETQYF.

The chain joins TRBV28 to TRBJ2-5, with 7 bases identical to TRBD2. Germline values: CDR1 MDHEN, CDR2 SYDVKM. The CDR3 is made up of 16 amino acids. V gave up 3 bases and J gave up 2 bases; unmatched junction bases: 9. CDR3 residues: CASSLRGSGPQETQYF. Here the CDR3 DNA reads TGTGCCAGCAGTTTGAGGGGTAGCGGGCCACAAGAGACCCAGTACTTC.

The chain has TRBV5-1 and TRBJ2-7, with TRBD1 matching 11 bases. J was trimmed by 2 bases and V by 4 bases; bases with no gene match: 32. The CDR3 spans 24 residues. Germline V lookup: CDR1 SGHRS, CDR2 YFSETQ. CDR3 sequence reads: CASSRRLVPSGDRGLNYFPYEQYF. The DNA of the CDR3 is TGCGCCAGCAGCCGGCGGTTAGTCCCCTCCGGGGACAGGGGGTTGAACTACTTCCCCTACGAGCAGTACTTC. The full variable domain, its missing parts supplied by reference TRBV5-1 and TRBJ2-7, is KAGVTQTPRYLIKTRGQQVTLSCSPISGHRSVSWYQQTPGQGLQFLFEYFSETQRNKGNFPGRFSGRQFSNSRSEMNVSTLELGDSALYLCASSRRLVPSGDRGLNYFPYEQYFGPGTRLTVT.

The V gene is TRBV7-3, the J gene TRBJ2-2; TRBD1 aligns across 8 bases. The CDR3 is 17 amino acids. The trim removed 2 bases at V and 0 bases at J, leaving 5 bases unmatched. Looked up from germline, CDR1 is SGHTA and CDR2 is FQGTGA. The CDR3 region has the DNA TGTGCCAGCAGCTTAGCCCCGACAGGGGCGAACACCGGGGAGCTGTTTTTT. Translating it yields CASSLAPTGANTGELFF.